This T cell receptor beta chain was captured by sequencing in a study of T cells after yellow fever vaccination. This clonotype was counted between two and nine times. The antigen is unknown. In TCRdb, the 5' RACE reads were re-called with MiXCR into one record per CDR3 protein. Of 450,000 to 650,000 distinct CDR3 sequences in the sample, approximately 12% were seen once. Study findings and constraints: Some clonotypes were seen in both the CD4 and the CD8 compartments. These made up a small share and likely arose from convergent recombination.

The CDR3 totals 15 residues. J gave up 9 bases and V 5 bases, and 14 bases lay outside the gene matches. Germline V CDR1 and CDR2: SGHNT, YYREEE (reference sequence). The sequencing here drew on PBMCs, taken on the day of the yellow fever booster vaccination. This TCR came from a man aged 25-40 years who received the YFV17D yellow fever vaccine. The chain has TRBV5-4 and TRBJ2-3, with 8 nucleotides matching TRBD2. The CDR3 loop is CASSRSGGIAGTQYF. CDR3 DNA sequence: TGTGCCAGCAGTCGGAGCGGCGGAATAGCGGGGACGCAGTATTTT.